The 27 T cell receptor beta chains below come from one sample, sequenced in a study of graft-versus-host responses after intestinal transplantation. Their specific antigens are unknown. Method: immunoSEQ multiplex PCR; TCRdb's copy keeps in-frame clones and lacks some. This sample has approximately 75,000 clones, with around 91% found just once. Sequences were derived from unstimulated CD8+ T cells sorted from spleen or lymph node cells, sampled before transplant. Receptors were obtained from a human donor who was the organ donor for an intestinal transplant.

This clone was detected only a few times. The gene calls are TRBV7-9 and TRBJ2-7, with 8 positions matching TRBD1. V trimming: 6 bases; J trimming: 3 bases; junction bases outside the gene matches: 7. This CDR3 region has 14 residues. Germline-derived CDR1 and CDR2 are SEHNR and FQNEAQ (reference sequence). This CDR3 is CASSPDRALYEQYV. CDR3 bases: TGTGCCAGCAGTCCGGACAGGGCTCTCTACGAGCAGTACGTC.

The chain uses TRBV6-1 and TRBJ2-7; 10 nucleotides match TRBD2. CDR3 size: 15 residues. Germline lookup yields CDR1 MNHNS and CDR2 SASEGT. After removal of 3 bases from V and 0 bases from J, the junction contained 2 bases not matched to a gene. The CDR3 nucleotides are TGTGCCAGCAGTGAGATAGCGGGGGGCTCCTACGAGCAGTACGTC. This translates into CASSEIAGGSYEQYV.

The chain carries TRBV7-9 and TRBJ2-1; TRBD2 aligns across 10 bases. Trimming cost V 1 base and J 0 bases; bases outside gene matches: 9. This CDR3 is 19 amino acids long. The germline V gene has CDR1 SEHNR and CDR2 FQNEAQ (reference sequence). In DNA form, the CDR3 reads TGTGCCAGCAGCTTAGTGACAGCGGGGGGGATAAGCTCCTACAATGAGCAGTTCTTC. This encodes CASSLVTAGGISSYNEQFF.

The chain has TRBV2 and TRBJ2-7, with D uncertain. With 3 bases removed from V and 4 bases from J, the gap between germline ends came to 13 bases. The CDR3 runs to 14 residues. Germline V gives CDR1 SNHLY, CDR2 FYNNEI. This CDR3 reads CASSERPRPYEQYV. The CDR3 DNA is TGTGCCAGCAGTGAGCGACCGAGGCCTTACGAGCAGTACGTC.

This sequence joins TRBV5-1 and TRBJ2-2, with TRBD1 identical over 7 bases. This CDR3 contains 14 residues. Germline V CDR1 and CDR2: SGHRS, YFSETQ. V shed 4 bases, J shed 6 bases, and the junction held 6 bases outside the gene matches. The DNA for the CDR3 is TGCGCCAGCAGCGTGGGACAGTCCTCCGGGGAGCTGTTTTTT. Its protein product is CASSVGQSSGELFF.

The chain couples TRBV11-2 to TRBJ2-7, with 9 bases that match TRBD2. With 5 bases clipped from V and 3 bases from J, the junction kept 8 bases outside the gene matches. Germline V lookup: CDR1 SGHAT, CDR2 FQNNGV. CDR3 length: 15 residues. CDR3 sequence reads: CASSGGPRGGYEQYV. CDR3 bases: TGTGCCAGCAGCGGGGGCCCGCGGGGGGGCTACGAGCAGTACGTC.

This chain connects TRBV6-1 to TRBJ2-7; TRBD1 agrees at 8 bases. V shed 10 bases and J 5 bases; nucleotides not matched to a gene: 7. The CDR3 spans 12 residues. The germline CDR1 and CDR2 sequences are MNHNS and SASEGT. The CDR3, as DNA: TGTGCCACTCTAGGACAGGGAGACGAGCAGTACGTC. This gives the protein CATLGQGDEQYV.

This clone has just one count. This chain links TRBV27 with TRBJ2-1; 12 nucleotides match TRBD2. V gave up 7 bases and J gave up 1 base; unmatched junction bases: 8. The length of the CDR3 is 17 residues. Germline CDR1 and CDR2: MNHEY and SMNVEV (reference sequence). This CDR3 reads CASTGASGGASYNEQFF. The CDR3 DNA reads as TGTGCCAGCACGGGGGCTAGCGGGGGGGCGTCCTACAATGAGCAGTTCTTC.

The rearrangement joins TRBV11-3 to TRBJ1-5; D is unresolved. The CDR3 consists of 12 residues. V was pared by 4 bases and J by 6 bases, with 7 bases between. In germline, CDR1 is SGHNT, CDR2 YENEEA. CDR3 loop: CASSSRVQPQHF. As DNA, the CDR3 is TGTGCCAGCAGCTCCCGGGTTCAGCCCCAGCATTTT.

The chain joins TRBV6-4 to TRBJ2-1; TRBD1 matches 9 bases. From germline, CDR1 is MRHNA and CDR2 SNTAGT. The CDR3 consists of 15 residues. V was pared by 0 bases and J by 6 bases, with 3 bases of the junction left unmatched. This chain's CDR3 is CASSDSETGGNEQFF. CDR3 DNA sequence: TGTGCCAGCAGTGACTCCGAGACAGGGGGCAATGAGCAGTTCTTC.

This clone showed up just once. The chain employs TRBV5-6 and TRBJ2-2; D may be TRBD1 (6 bases). Germline lookup yields CDR1 SGHDT and CDR2 YYEEEE. The CDR3 spans 15 residues. The V end was cut by 1 base, the J end by 4 bases, with 11 bases between. The chain's CDR3 is CASSLTGMSTGELFF. The CDR3 DNA is TGTGCCAGCAGCTTGACAGGGATGAGCACCGGGGAGCTGTTTTTT.

The chain combines TRBV4-3 with TRBJ1-3; no reliable D call. With 0 bases removed from V and 0 bases from J, the gap between germline ends came to 9 bases. Germline V CDR1 and CDR2: LGHNA, YSLEER. This CDR3 is 16 amino acids long. CDR3: CASSQDGRSSGNTIYF. The CDR3 nucleotides read TGCGCCAGCAGCCAAGATGGGAGGAGCTCTGGAAACACCATATATTTT.

The chain uses TRBV6-5 and TRBJ2-5, with 12 bases identical to TRBD2. V trimming: 7 bases; J trimming: 2 bases; junction bases outside the gene matches: 5. Germline V lookup: CDR1 MNHEY, CDR2 SVGAGI. The CDR3 is 15 amino acids. The CDR3 DNA follows: TGTGCCAGCACCCTGACTAGCGGGGGTCAAGAGACCCAGTACTTC. Translation: CASTLTSGGQETQYF.

With respect to this clone: At one of its ends the junction is not consistent with the germline gene, which may arise from a read error. This chain connects TRBV7-7 to TRBJ2-1; D not resolved. CDR3 size: 14 residues. Germline V gene lookup returns CDR1 SSHAT and CDR2 FNYEAQ (reference sequence). CDR3 in DNA: TGTGCTAGCAGCTTAGATAGCTCCTACAATGAGCAGTTCTTC. This codes for CASSLDSSYNEQFF.

V and J are TRBV19 and TRBJ1-1; D perhaps matches TRBD1 (6 bases). The germline V gene has CDR1 LNHDA and CDR2 SQIVND (reference sequence). Trimming took off 3 bases at V and 0 bases at J, with 14 bases between the two ends. This CDR3 is 16 amino acids long. Written as DNA, the CDR3 is TGTGCCAGTAGTATTGTCCGGGGACATATGAACACTGAAGCTTTCTTT. This codes for CASSIVRGHMNTEAFF.

The chain couples TRBV6-6 to TRBJ2-1; D is uncertain. The germline CDR1 and CDR2 sequences are MNHNY and SVGAGI (reference sequence). CDR3 length: 12 residues. V dropped 8 bases and J dropped 3 bases, with 8 bases sitting between them. CDR3 residues: CASAYNYNEQFF. The CDR3 DNA reads TGTGCCAGCGCATACAACTACAATGAGCAGTTCTTC.

The chain uses TRBV27 and TRBJ2-5; weak D call: TRBD2 (6 bases). This CDR3 comprises 15 residues. Germline loops: CDR1 MNHEY, CDR2 SMNVEV (reference sequence). Trimming stripped 4 bases from V and 6 bases from J, with 18 bases between. CDR3 loop: CASSSTPGGAKTQYF. In DNA, the CDR3 is TGTGCCAGCAGTTCCACCCCCGGCGGGGCGAAGACCCAGTACTTC.

This rearrangement joins TRBV6-4 to TRBJ1-1; 7 nucleotides agree with TRBD1. Germline V gene lookup returns CDR1 MRHNA and CDR2 SNTAGT. This CDR3 comprises 14 residues. Germline trimming cut 5 bases from V and 3 bases from J; bases unmatched to any gene: 6. The CDR3 protein is CASSRQGGDTEAFF. The DNA of the CDR3 is TGTGCCAGCAGTCGACAGGGAGGAGACACTGAAGCTTTCTTT.

This rearrangement joins TRBV5-1 to TRBJ1-2; D gene uncertain. This CDR3 has 17 residues. CDR1 and CDR2 from the germline V gene are SGHRS and YFSETQ. V was pared by 0 bases and J by 1 base, with 16 bases between. The CDR3: CASSLASGRPDNYGYTF. CDR3 in DNA: TGCGCCAGCAGCTTGGCGAGCGGCCGGCCCGATAACTATGGCTACACCTTC.

CDR3: CASSLGTVPSGANVLTF. DNA for the CDR3: TGTGCCAGCAGTTTAGGGACAGTCCCCTCTGGGGCCAACGTCCTGACTTTC. The gene calls are TRBV27 and TRBJ2-6; 7 bases are a match to TRBD1. Germline CDR1 reads MNHEY; CDR2 reads SMNVEV (reference sequence). The ends lost 2 bases at V and 0 bases at J; junction bases unmatched: 4. This CDR3 spans 17 amino acids. The full variable domain, rest sourced from reference TRBV27 and TRBJ2-6, is EAQVTQNPRYLITVTGKKLTVTCSQNMNHEYMSWYRQDPGLGLRQIYYSMNVEVTDKGDVPEGYKVSRKEKRNFPLILESPSPNQTSLYFCASSLGTVPSGANVLTFGAGSRLTVL.

DNA for the CDR3: TGTGCCAGCAGCCCCGAGGTCTTGGTCCGCTCCTACGAGCAGTACGTC. This translates into CASSPEVLVRSYEQYV. The rearrangement joins TRBV28 to TRBJ2-7; D is ambiguous. The CDR3 contains 16 residues. Germline CDR1 MDHEN, CDR2 SYDVKM. The V end was cut by 6 bases, the J end by 0 bases, with 18 bases between.

CDR3 DNA sequence: TGTGCCAGCAGCAGACGGACAGCTCCAAACACAGATACGCAGTATTTT. This encodes CASSRRTAPNTDTQYF. The J gene is TRBJ2-3, the V gene TRBV9, with D possibly matching TRBD1 (6 bases). Germline-derived CDR1 and CDR2 are SGDLS and YYNGEE. V lost 4 bases, J lost 2 bases, and 17 bases lay in between. The CDR3 consists of 16 residues.

CDR3 amino acids: CASSLRRGRYQPQHF. The CDR3 region has the DNA TGTGCCAGCAGTTTAAGGAGGGGAAGATATCAGCCCCAGCATTTT. This sequence joins TRBV28 and TRBJ1-5; possibly TRBD1 for D (5 bases). V was clipped by 2 bases and J by 5 bases, with 13 bases between them. From germline, CDR1 is MDHEN and CDR2 SYDVKM. The CDR3 runs to 15 residues.

The V call is TRBV2, the J call TRBJ1-2; tentative D call: TRBD1 (5 bases). Germline CDR1 and CDR2: SNHLY and FYNNEI. The CDR3 covers 17 residues. V was trimmed by 0 bases and J by 5 bases, leaving 19 bases between them. The CDR3 DNA sequence: TGTGCCAGCAGTGAAGCGCTCGCCGCCGGGGGTGGATATGGCTACACCTTC. It translates to CASSEALAAGGGYGYTF.

The V and J genes are TRBV5-1 and TRBJ1-4; 9 bases fit TRBD1. Germline CDR1 and CDR2: SGHRS and YFSETQ. This CDR3 has 14 residues. V was pared by 3 bases and J by 12 bases, with 9 bases of the junction left unmatched. The CDR3 DNA reads TGCGCCAGCAGCTGGGGGACAGGGTCTATACAACTGTTTTTT. Amino acids: CASSWGTGSIQLFF.

The chain has TRBV5-1 and TRBJ1-1; a possible D gene is TRBD1 (6 bases). CDR3 size: 14 residues. Between the trimmed V and J ends, which lost 6 bases and 6 bases, there was a span of 18 bases. CDR1 is SGHRS and CDR2 is YFSETQ in the germline V gene. CDR3 nucleotides: TGCGCCAGCACCCCAGGGGCTGGTACCCCTGAAGCTTTCTTT. Encoded protein: CASTPGAGTPEAFF.

V and J are TRBV11-2 and TRBJ2-7; no clear D. CDR1 is SGHAT, CDR2 FQNNGV, per germline. V shed 5 bases and J shed 3 bases, with 8 bases lying between them. The CDR3 has 12 amino acids. Here the CDR3 reads CASSQASYEQYV. CDR3 sequence (DNA): TGTGCCAGCAGCCAGGCAAGCTACGAGCAGTACGTC.